These 10 T cell receptor beta chains share one sample of origin, sequenced in a study of shared clonotypes between healthy human individuals. The assay was immunoSEQ multiplex PCR, and TCRdb's table has in-frame clones only and misses some. The data show 85,000 to 100,000 clones, roughly 69% seen once. The sample taken for sequencing was memory CD8+ T cells sorted from blood. The subset here: CD45RO+ cells pooled with CCR7-negative TemRA cells. These receptors all come from a man aged 30 to 39 in good health.

DNA of the CDR3: TGTGCCAGCAGTTTAACGGTCAGGGTACCCGGGGAGCTGTTTTTT. Its translation: CASSLTVRVPGELFF. V usage is TRBV28 and J usage is TRBJ2-2, with a tentative D call TRBD1 (5 bases). The V and J ends lost 2 bases and 6 bases respectively, with 13 bases between them. Germline CDR1 reads MDHEN; CDR2 reads SYDVKM. CDR3 length: 15 amino acids.

This clone was found a few times. A much more abundant neighbour one base away suggests this may be a read error. The sample holds other DNA sequences that translate to the same CDR3. The chain combines TRBV10-3 with TRBJ1-1; D is uncertain. The germline V gene has CDR1 ENHRY and CDR2 SYGVKD. The ends were cut back, 0 bases at V and 2 bases at J, with 7 bases in the middle. CDR3 length: 14 amino acids. The CDR3 DNA follows: TGTGCCATCAGTGAGTCAATGACAAACACTGAAGCTTTCTTT. Amino acid sequence: CAISESMTNTEAFF.

The chain is built from TRBV19 and TRBJ2-3, with D hard to call. The V gene lost 6 bases and the J gene lost 5 bases, with 15 bases spanning the gap. Germline CDR1 and CDR2: LNHDA and SQIVND (reference sequence). The CDR3 extends over 14 amino acids. CDR3 in DNA: TGTGCCAGTAGCCCCCTGCGGCCCGGAGATACGCAGTATTTT. Its protein product is CASSPLRPGDTQYF.

The chain couples TRBV7-8 to TRBJ2-3, with D unresolved. There are 14 residues in the CDR3. The V gene's germline CDR1 is SGHVS and CDR2 FQNEAQ. V was shortened by 2 bases and J by 4 bases, with 10 bases between the two germline ends. The CDR3 nucleotides read TGTGCCAGCAGCTTATCCGTCCCCCCAGATACGCAGTATTTT. Protein product: CASSLSVPPDTQYF.

The chain is built from TRBV5-4 and TRBJ2-7, with TRBD2 matching over 7 bases. The CDR3 is 16 residues long. Losses at the gene ends were 1 base for V and 0 bases for J; bases not matched to a gene: 7. The germline V gene has CDR1 SGHNT and CDR2 YYREEE (reference sequence). CDR3 DNA: TGTGCCAGCAGCTTGCCGGGGGGAGGTTCCTCCTACGAGCAGTACTTC. It yields the protein CASSLPGGGSSYEQYF.

For this clone: A far larger clone lies a single base away; this is likely a read error. The genes are TRBV6-5 and TRBJ2-7; no firm D call. Germline loops: CDR1 MNHEY, CDR2 SVGAGI. This CDR3 spans 11 amino acids. The germline V and J ends were trimmed by 1 base and 3 bases, with 1 base remaining between them. Here the CDR3 DNA reads TGTGCCAGCAGTTACTACTACGAGCAGTACTTC. This codes for CASSYYYEQYF.

This clone showed up just a few times. The chain carries TRBV4-1 and TRBJ2-7; D ambiguous. Between the trimmed V and J ends, which lost 3 bases and 6 bases, there was a span of 6 bases. The CDR3 covers 11 residues. Germline V gene lookup returns CDR1 MGHRA and CDR2 YSYEKL. CDR3 in DNA: TGCGCCAGCAGCCATTTTGGCGAGCAGTACTTC. Translated, it gives CASSHFGEQYF.

The CDR3 sequence is CASSLLGGATGANVLTF. CDR3 DNA sequence: TGTGCCAGCAGTTTGCTAGGGGGCGCTACCGGGGCCAACGTCCTGACTTTC. The rearrangement uses TRBV28 and TRBJ2-6; the match to TRBD1 covers 7 bases. The CDR3 runs 17 residues. Trimming removed 3 bases from V and 4 bases from J; junction bases left unmatched: 9. CDR1 and CDR2 (germline): MDHEN, SYDVKM.

This clone was detected once. The chain carries TRBV6-5 and TRBJ2-5, with 7 bases identical to TRBD2. The germline V gene has CDR1 MNHEY and CDR2 SVGAGI. This CDR3 is 13 amino acids long. V was pared by 7 bases and J by 5 bases, with 7 bases of the junction left unmatched. The DNA for the CDR3 is TGTGCCAGCAATTCGGCGGGAGTGGAGACCCAGTACTTC. Its translation is CASNSAGVETQYF.

The V and J genes are TRBV6-1 and TRBJ1-5; unclear D gene. V dropped 7 bases and J dropped 0 bases, with 13 bases sitting between them. Germline V CDR1 and CDR2: MNHNS, SASEGT. The CDR3 has 15 residues. CDR3 in amino acids: CASISRDGSNQPQHF. CDR3 in DNA: TGTGCCAGCATAAGTAGGGATGGTAGCAATCAGCCCCAGCATTTT.